The clone carrying this T cell receptor beta chain was observed a handful of times. Its antigen is currently unknown. V dropped 5 bases and J dropped 4; count of bases not matched to a gene: 6. Germline values: CDR1 SGHTA, CDR2 FQGNSA. The length of the CDR3 is 14 residues. The sample belongs to a study of blood T cells in healthy people across ages. Study details: Per two T cells, about one barcoded beta molecule was captured through template switching. General study findings and limits: No one knew whether donors had CMV, which possibly confounded expanded clonotype changes.

For the second PCR, which ran for roughly 7 to 11 cycles, a sample-barcoded 5' primer and a J-beta primer mix were used. TCRdb re-derived calls from the 5' RACE reads in MiXCR, one entry per CDR3 protein. The sample records about 1,000,000 distinct CDR3 sequences, 35% to 55% being singletons. The genes are TRBV7-2 and TRBJ1-1; 8 nucleotides line up with TRBD1. This TCR derives from a woman in her sixties or seventies in good health. The sequenced sample was blood. In nucleotides, the CDR3 is TGTGCCAGCAGCCCCCTAACAGGGGGCACTGAAGCTTTCTTT. Protein product: CASSPLTGGTEAFF.